This T cell receptor beta chain was sequenced for a study of blood T cell repertoires in COVID-19. Study at large: Cohort 3 donors were reported recovered after two negative PCRs, clearance, or symptom resolution. The United States, Italy and Spain supplied acute and convalescent COVID-19 samples.

Per the germline V gene, CDR1 is SGHRS and CDR2 is YFSETQ. This CDR3 spans 17 amino acids. V trimming: 4 bases; J trimming: 7 bases; junction bases outside the gene matches: 14. Per the original data handling: Cell counts per sample came from amplifying reference gene primers. Repertoires were generated with immunoSEQ multiplex PCR, while TCRdb's copy carries only in-frame clones and drops some. V, J and clone size derive from that table, while D and trimming were established from the DNA sequence. The sample lists fewer than 150,000 clones; approximately 84% were seen once. The sample was PBMCs or T cells enriched from blood (not recorded which). The source of this sequence is a middle-aged man in a cohort exposed to, infected with or recovered from COVID-19 (not recorded which). V gene TRBV5-1 combines with J gene TRBJ1-4, with TRBD1 identical over 9 bases. The CDR3 nucleotides read TGCGCCAGCAGCCTACCCGGGACAGGGCGAGGGGGTGAAAAACTGTTTTTT. This codes for CASSLPGTGRGGEKLFF.